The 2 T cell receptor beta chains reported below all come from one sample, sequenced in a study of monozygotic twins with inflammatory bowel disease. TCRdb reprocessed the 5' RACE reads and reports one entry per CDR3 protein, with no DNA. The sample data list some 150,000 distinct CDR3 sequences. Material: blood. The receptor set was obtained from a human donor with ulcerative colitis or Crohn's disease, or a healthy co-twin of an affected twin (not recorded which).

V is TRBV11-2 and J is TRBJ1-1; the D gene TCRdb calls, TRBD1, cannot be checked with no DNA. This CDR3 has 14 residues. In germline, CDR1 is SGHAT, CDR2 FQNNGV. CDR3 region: CASRRMGGGTEAFF. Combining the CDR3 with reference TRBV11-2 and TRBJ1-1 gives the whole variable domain EAGVAQSPRYKIIEKRQSVAFWCNPISGHATLYWYQQILGQGPKLLIQFQNNGVVDDSQLPKDRFSAERLKGVDSTLKIQPAKLEDSAVYLCASRRMGGGTEAFFGQGTRLTVV.

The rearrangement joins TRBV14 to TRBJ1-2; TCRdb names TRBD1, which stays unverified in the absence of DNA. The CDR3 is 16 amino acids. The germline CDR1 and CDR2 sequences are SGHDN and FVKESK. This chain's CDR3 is CASSRPGDRGVDGYTF.